These 6 T cell receptor beta chains were all obtained from the same sample, sequenced in a study of blood T cell repertoires in COVID-19. Clones were sequenced by immunoSEQ multiplex PCR, and TCRdb holds only the in-frame ones, with some missing. The table has some 190,000 clones, approximately 86% seen once; the top ten hold around 1.6%. Sequencing was performed on peripheral blood. The receptors stem from a man aged 18 to 29 with active or convalescent COVID-19.

The chain has TRBV28 and TRBJ2-7, with 11 bases that match TRBD2. The V and J ends lost 7 bases and 4 bases, in that order; junction bases with no gene match: 6. Germline CDR1 MDHEN, CDR2 SYDVKM. The CDR3 loop spans 14 amino acids. The CDR3 bases are TGTGCCAGCATGGTTAGCGGGAGGGCATACGAGCAGTACTTC. It specifies CASMVSGRAYEQYF.

The chain joins TRBV9 to TRBJ2-3, with TRBD2 matching 7 bases. Looked up from germline, CDR1 is SGDLS and CDR2 is YYNGEE. The CDR3 is made up of 14 amino acids. Trimming took 3 bases from V and 5 from J; bases not matched to a gene: 6. CDR3: CASSDPTGGDTQYF. The DNA for the CDR3 is TGTGCCAGCAGCGACCCGACGGGGGGAGATACGCAGTATTTT.

The chain recombines TRBV2 with TRBJ2-1; no firm D call. Trimming pared 5 bases from V and 10 bases from J, leaving 12 bases between. Per germline, CDR1 SNHLY and CDR2 FYNNEI. This CDR3 region has 12 residues. CDR3 coding DNA: TGTGCCAGCAGTTCCACTTGGGCCGAGCAGTTCTTC. This translates into CASSSTWAEQFF.

The DNA for the CDR3 is TGTGCCAGCAGCTTAGGACAGGGGTTCTCGTCCTACGAGCAGTACTTC. Its protein is CASSLGQGFSSYEQYF. The chain is built from TRBV11-1 and TRBJ2-7; 8 bases are shared with TRBD1. Germline values: CDR1 SGHAT, CDR2 FQDESV (reference sequence). The CDR3 consists of 16 residues. V shed 1 base and J 1 base; nucleotides not matched to a gene: 6.

The chain uses TRBV19 and TRBJ2-5; 8 nucleotides align to TRBD2. The J segment lost 4 bases and the V segment lost 3 bases, leaving 16 bases of the junction unmatched. Germline lookup yields CDR1 LNHDA and CDR2 SQIVND (reference sequence). This CDR3 has 18 residues. The DNA for the CDR3 is TGTGCCAGTAGTATCGGTGGATCCGCGGGAGGATTCTTAGAGACCCAGTACTTC. Translation: CASSIGGSAGGFLETQYF.

For this clone: At one end, the junction sequence differs from germline, possibly due to a read error. This sample includes further DNA sequences coding for the same CDR3. The gene calls are TRBV10-3 and TRBJ2-7, with 10 bases fitting TRBD1. The CDR3 consists of 18 residues. Germline-derived CDR1 and CDR2 are ENHRY and SYGVKD. CDR3: CAISGRDRGLVAGYEQYF. The CDR3 DNA reads as TGTGCTATCAGTGGTCGGGACAGGGGCCTGGTAGCGGGTTACGAGCAGTACTTC.